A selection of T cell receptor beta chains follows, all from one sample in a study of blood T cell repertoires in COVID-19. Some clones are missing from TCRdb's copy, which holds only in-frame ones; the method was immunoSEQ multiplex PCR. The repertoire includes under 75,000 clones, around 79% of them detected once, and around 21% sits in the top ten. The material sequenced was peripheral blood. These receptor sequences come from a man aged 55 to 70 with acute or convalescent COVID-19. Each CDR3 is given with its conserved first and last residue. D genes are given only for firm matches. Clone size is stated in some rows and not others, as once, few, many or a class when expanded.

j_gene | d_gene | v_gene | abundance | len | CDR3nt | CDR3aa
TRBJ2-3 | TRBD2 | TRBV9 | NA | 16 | TGTGCCAGCAGCGCTCTAGCGGGGGGCCACACAGATACGCAGTATTTT | CASSALAGGHTDTQYF
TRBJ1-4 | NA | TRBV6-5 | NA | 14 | TGTGCCAGCTCTAAAGGCCCGGGTAATGAAAAACTGTTTTTT | CASSKGPGNEKLFF
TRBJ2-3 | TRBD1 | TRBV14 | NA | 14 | TGTGCCAGCAGACGGACAGGGGTCACAGATACGCAGTATTTT | CASRRTGVTDTQYF
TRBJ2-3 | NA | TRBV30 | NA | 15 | TGTGCCTGGAGTTCGGCACAGGACCCCCGCGATACGCAGTATTTT | CAWSSAQDPRDTQYF
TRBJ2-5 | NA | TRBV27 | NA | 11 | TGTGCCAGCAGTCGGCAAGAGACCCAGTACTTC | CASSRQETQYF
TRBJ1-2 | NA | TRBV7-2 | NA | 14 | TGTGCCAGCAGCTTACATACAGAAGGGGATGGCTACACCTTC | CASSLHTEGDGYTF
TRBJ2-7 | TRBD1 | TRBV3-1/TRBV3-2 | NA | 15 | TGTGCCAGCAGTCGGGACAGGGCCGTCTCCTACGAGCAGTACTTC | CASSRDRAVSYEQYF
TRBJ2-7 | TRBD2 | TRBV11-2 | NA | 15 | TGTGCCAGCAGCTTTGCTAGCGGGGTTAACTACGAGCAGTACTTC | CASSFASGVNYEQYF
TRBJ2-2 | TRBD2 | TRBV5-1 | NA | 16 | TGCGCCAGCAGCACAGCGGGGGGGCAGAACACCGGGGAGCTGTTTTTT | CASSTAGGQNTGELFF
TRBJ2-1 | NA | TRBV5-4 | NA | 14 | TGTGCCAGCAGCTTGGGTGGCGGATACAATGAGCAGTTCTTC | CASSLGGGYNEQFF
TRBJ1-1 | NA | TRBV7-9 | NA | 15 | TGTGCCAGCAGCTTAGACGGAGGCGGGAACACTGAAGCTTTCTTT | CASSLDGGGNTEAFF
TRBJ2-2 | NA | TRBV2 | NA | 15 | TGTGCCAGCAGTGCGAGTCAGGGCGCCACCGGGGAGCTGTTTTTT | CASSASQGATGELFF
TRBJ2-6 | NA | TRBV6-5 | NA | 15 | TGTGCCAGCAGTTACGAGGAAACTGGGGCCAACGTCCTGACTTTC | CASSYEETGANVLTF
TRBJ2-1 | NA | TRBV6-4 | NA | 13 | TGTGCCAGCAGTGACTTCTTGCGCACTGAGCAGTTCTTC | CASSDFLRTEQFF
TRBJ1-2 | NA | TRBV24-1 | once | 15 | TGTGCCACCCACCGAAGGGGCAAAGTGGAATATGGCTACACCTTC | CATHRRGKVEYGYTF
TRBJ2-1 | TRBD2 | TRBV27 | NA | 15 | TGTGCCAGCAGTTTATCTTCTGGGGGGGGCAATGAGCAGTTCTTC | CASSLSSGGGNEQFF
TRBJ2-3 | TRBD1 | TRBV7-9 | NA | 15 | TGTGCCAGCACCAACCGGGACAGGTACACAGATACGCAGTATTTT | CASTNRDRYTDTQYF
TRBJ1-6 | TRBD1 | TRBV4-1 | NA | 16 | TGCGCCAGCAGCCAAGAAGGGACAGGGTGGGGATCACCCCTCCACTTT | CASSQEGTGWGSPLHF
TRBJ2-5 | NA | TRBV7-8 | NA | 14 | TGTGCCAGCAGCTTAACGGGGGTGCAAGAGACCCAGTACTTC | CASSLTGVQETQYF
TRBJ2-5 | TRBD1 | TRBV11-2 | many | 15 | TGTGCCAGCAGCTTTCTAGGACAGGGCGGAGAGACCCAGTACTTC | CASSFLGQGGETQYF
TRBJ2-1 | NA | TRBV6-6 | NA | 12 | TGTGCCAGCAGCCGCCGGGAAGACGAGCAGTTCTTC | CASSRREDEQFF
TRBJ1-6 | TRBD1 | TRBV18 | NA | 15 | TGTGCCAGCTCCCGACAGGGGGACTACAATTCACCCCTCCACTTT | CASSRQGDYNSPLHF
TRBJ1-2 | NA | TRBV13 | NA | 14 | TGTGCCAGCACCCTCCAAGCGGGGATTAATGGCTACACCTTC | CASTLQAGINGYTF
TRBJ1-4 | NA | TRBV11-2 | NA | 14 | TGTGCCAGCAGCGCCCAGACAGGAAATGAAAAACTGTTTTTT | CASSAQTGNEKLFF
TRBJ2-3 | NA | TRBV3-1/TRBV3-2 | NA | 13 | TGTGCCAGCAGCCGGAACAGGGTAGATACGCAGTATTTT | CASSRNRVDTQYF
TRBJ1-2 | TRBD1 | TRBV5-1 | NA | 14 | TGCGCCAGCAGCTTTGGGACAGGGTTAAGTGGCTACACCTTC | CASSFGTGLSGYTF
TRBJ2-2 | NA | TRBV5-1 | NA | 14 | TGCGCCAGCAGCTTGGCGGGGGACACCGGGGAGCTGTTTTTT | CASSLAGDTGELFF
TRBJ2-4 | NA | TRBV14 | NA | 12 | TGTGCCAGCAGCCAAAGCCAGGAACGACAGTACTTC | CASSQSQERQYF
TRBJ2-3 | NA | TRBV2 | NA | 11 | TGTGCCAGCAGTGGGCTAGATACGCAGTATTTT | CASSGLDTQYF
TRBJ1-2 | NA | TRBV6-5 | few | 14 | TGTGCCAGCAGTTACTCTCGGGGGTCCTATGGCTACACCTTC | CASSYSRGSYGYTF
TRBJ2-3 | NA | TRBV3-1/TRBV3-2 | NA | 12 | TGTGCCAGCAGCCGGCCCCAAGATACGCAGTATTTT | CASSRPQDTQYF
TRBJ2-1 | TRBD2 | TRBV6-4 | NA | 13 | TGTGCCAGCAGTGTGAAGGCTAGCGGGTCCCAGTTCTTC | CASSVKASGSQFF
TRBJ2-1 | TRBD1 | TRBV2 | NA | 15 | TGTGCCAGCAGTGAGGCACCGACAGGGGTCAATGAGCAGTTCTTC | CASSEAPTGVNEQFF
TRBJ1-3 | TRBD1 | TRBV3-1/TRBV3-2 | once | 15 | TGTGCCAGCAGCCAAGGGGACAGGGTGGAAAACACCATATATTTT | CASSQGDRVENTIYF
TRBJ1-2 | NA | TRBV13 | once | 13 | TGTGCCAGCAGCTTAAGACGGGTGAATGGCTACACCTTC | CASSLRRVNGYTF
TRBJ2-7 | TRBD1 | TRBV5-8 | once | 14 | TGTGCCAGCAGCGAGGGACAGGGGGTCTACGAGCAGTACTTC | CASSEGQGVYEQYF
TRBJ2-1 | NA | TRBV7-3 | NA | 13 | TGTGCCAGCAGCCTAACTCGGGACAATGAGCAGTTCTTC | CASSLTRDNEQFF
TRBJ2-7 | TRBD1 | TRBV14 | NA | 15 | TGTGCCAGCAGCCAAGGACAGGGGCTATCCTACGAGCAGTACTTC | CASSQGQGLSYEQYF
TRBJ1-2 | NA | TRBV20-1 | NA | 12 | TGCAGTGCTCGTGAGGCGGACTATGGCTACACCTTC | CSAREADYGYTF
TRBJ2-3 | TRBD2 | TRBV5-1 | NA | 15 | TGCGCCAGCAGCTTGGAGGCGGGGGATGCAGATACGCAGTATTTT | CASSLEAGDADTQYF
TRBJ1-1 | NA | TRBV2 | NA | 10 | TGTGCCAGCAGTGTAGATGAAGCTTTCTTT | CASSVDEAFF
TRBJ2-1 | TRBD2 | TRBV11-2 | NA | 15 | TGTGCCAGCAGCTTAACGGGGGGTACCTACAATGAGCAGTTCTTC | CASSLTGGTYNEQFF
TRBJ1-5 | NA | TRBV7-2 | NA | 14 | TGTGCCAGCAGTCCCTCGGGGAGGGGTCAGCCCCAGCATTTT | CASSPSGRGQPQHF
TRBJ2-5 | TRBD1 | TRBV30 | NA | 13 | TGTGCCTGGGGACAGGTGTCAAGGCCCACCCAGTACTTC | CAWGQVSRPTQYF
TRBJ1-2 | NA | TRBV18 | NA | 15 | TGTGCCAGCTCACCTTCAGGGGCTCCTAACTATGGCTACACCTTC | CASSPSGAPNYGYTF
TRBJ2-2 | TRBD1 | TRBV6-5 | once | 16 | TGTGCCAGCAGTTATCGTAGGGACAGGGGGACCGGGGAGCTGTTTTTT | CASSYRRDRGTGELFF
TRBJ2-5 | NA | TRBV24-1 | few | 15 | TGTGCCACCAGTGATTTAGTAGGGTACAGGGAGACCCAGTACTTC | CATSDLVGYRETQYF
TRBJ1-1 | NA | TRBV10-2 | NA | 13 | TGCGCCAGCAGTGCGGTAAGGGGCACTGAAGCTTTCTTT | CASSAVRGTEAFF
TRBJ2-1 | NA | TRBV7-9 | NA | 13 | TGTGCCAGTACAGGGTGGGGATACAATGAGCAGTTCTTC | CASTGWGYNEQFF
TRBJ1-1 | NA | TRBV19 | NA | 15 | TGTGCCAGTAGTATAGAAGACAGTTCAAACACTGAAGCTTTCTTT | CASSIEDSSNTEAFF
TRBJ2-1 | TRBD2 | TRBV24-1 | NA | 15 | TGTGCCACCAGCTCTAGCGGGAGGGCCTGGGGTGAGCAGTTCTTC | CATSSSGRAWGEQFF